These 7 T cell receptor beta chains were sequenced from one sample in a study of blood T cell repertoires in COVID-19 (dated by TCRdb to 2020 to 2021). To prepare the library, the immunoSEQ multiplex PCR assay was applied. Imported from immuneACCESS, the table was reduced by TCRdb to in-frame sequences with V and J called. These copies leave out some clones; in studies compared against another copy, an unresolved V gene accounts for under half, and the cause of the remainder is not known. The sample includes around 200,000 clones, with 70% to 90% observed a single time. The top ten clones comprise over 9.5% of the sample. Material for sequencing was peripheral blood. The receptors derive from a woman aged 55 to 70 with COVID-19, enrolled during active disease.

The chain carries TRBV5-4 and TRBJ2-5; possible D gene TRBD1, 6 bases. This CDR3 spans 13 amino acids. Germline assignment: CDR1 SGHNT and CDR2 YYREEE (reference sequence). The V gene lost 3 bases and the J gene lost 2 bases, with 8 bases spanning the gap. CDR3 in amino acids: CASSSTGQETQYF. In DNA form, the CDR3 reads TGTGCCAGCAGCTCGACAGGACAAGAGACCCAGTACTTC.

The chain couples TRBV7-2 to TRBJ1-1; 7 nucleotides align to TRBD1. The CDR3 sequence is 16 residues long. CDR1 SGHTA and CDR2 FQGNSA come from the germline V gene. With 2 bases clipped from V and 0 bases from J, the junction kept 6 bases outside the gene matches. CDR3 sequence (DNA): TGTGCCAGCAGCTTACCCTGGACAGGCTTGAACACTGAAGCTTTCTTT. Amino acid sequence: CASSLPWTGLNTEAFF.

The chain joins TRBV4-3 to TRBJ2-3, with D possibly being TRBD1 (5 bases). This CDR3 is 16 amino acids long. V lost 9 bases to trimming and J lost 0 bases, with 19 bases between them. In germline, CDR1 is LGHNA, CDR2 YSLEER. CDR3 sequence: CARSREQATSTDTQYF. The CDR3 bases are TGCGCCAGGAGTCGTGAACAGGCCACTAGCACAGATACGCAGTATTTT.

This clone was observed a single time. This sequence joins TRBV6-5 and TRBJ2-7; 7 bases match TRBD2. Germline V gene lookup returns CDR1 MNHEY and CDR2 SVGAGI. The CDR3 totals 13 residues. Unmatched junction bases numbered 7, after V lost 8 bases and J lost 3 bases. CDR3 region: CASRRGGDYEQYF. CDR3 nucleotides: TGTGCCAGCCGTCGCGGGGGAGACTACGAGCAGTACTTC.

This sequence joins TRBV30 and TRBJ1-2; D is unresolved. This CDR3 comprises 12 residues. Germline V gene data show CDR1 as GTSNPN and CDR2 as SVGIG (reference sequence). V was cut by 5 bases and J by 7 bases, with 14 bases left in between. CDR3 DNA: TGTGCCTGGGGACGTGACTTTTTTGGCTACACCTTC. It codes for CAWGRDFFGYTF.

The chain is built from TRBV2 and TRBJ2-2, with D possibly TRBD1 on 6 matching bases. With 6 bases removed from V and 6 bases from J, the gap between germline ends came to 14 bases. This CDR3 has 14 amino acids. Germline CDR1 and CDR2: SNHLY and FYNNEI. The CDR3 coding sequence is TGTGCCAGCAGCCTCGGCAGGGGTTCCGGGGAGCTGTTTTTT. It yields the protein CASSLGRGSGELFF.

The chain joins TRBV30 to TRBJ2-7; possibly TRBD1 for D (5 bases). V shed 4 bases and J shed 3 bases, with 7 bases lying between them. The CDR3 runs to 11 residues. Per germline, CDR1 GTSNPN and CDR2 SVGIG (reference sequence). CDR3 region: CAWKGRYEQYF. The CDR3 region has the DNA TGTGCCTGGAAGGGGCGCTACGAGCAGTACTTC.